Listed here are 3 T cell receptor beta chains from one sample, sequenced in a study of cytomegalovirus exposure and HLA in healthy donors. In the PCR, 60 Vbeta and 13 Jbeta primers were used. The method was immunoSEQ multiplex PCR; TCRdb's version includes in-frame clones alone and lacks a portion of them. The table records under 90,000 clones, about 75% of them present only once. The material sequenced was PBMCs. Receptors originate from a man between 35 and 55 years old in good health and CMV-seronegative.

The chain links TRBV28 to TRBJ2-7; D possibly corresponds to TRBD2 (6 bases). V lost 5 bases, J lost 1 base, and 9 bases lay in between. The CDR3 runs 13 residues. Germline V CDR1 and CDR2: MDHEN, SYDVKM. The CDR3 DNA sequence: TGTGCCAGCAGTCCCGGGGGTTCCTACGAGCAGTACTTC. Its protein is CASSPGGSYEQYF.

The chain uses TRBV6-5 and TRBJ1-1, with TRBD1 matching over 7 bases. With 6 bases clipped from V and 1 base from J, the junction kept 8 bases outside the gene matches. This CDR3 contains 15 residues. Germline V gene data show CDR1 as MNHEY and CDR2 as SVGAGI. The DNA for the CDR3 is TGTGCCAGCAGGCCACCGACAGGGTCGAACACTGAAGCTTTCTTT. As protein: CASRPPTGSNTEAFF.

In its sample, this clone was seen once. Other DNA sequences of this sample code for an identical CDR3. The gene calls are TRBV13 and TRBJ1-5; weak D call: TRBD1 (5 bases). CDR3 length equals 14 residues. Looked up from germline, CDR1 is PRHDT and CDR2 is FYEKMQ (reference sequence). V dropped 5 bases and J dropped 4 bases, with 12 bases sitting between them. The CDR3 nucleotides read TGTGCCAGCAGCCCTCGGGGGGGGAATCAGCCCCAGCATTTT. It translates to CASSPRGGNQPQHF.